The present T cell receptor (beta chain) was sequenced within a study of cytomegalovirus exposure and HLA in healthy donors. Germline CDR1 and CDR2: MNHNY and SVGAGI (reference sequence). V lost 5 bases and J lost 14, with 15 bases in between. The CDR3 covers 11 residues. It was with 60 Vbeta and 13 Jbeta primers that the PCR ran. The repertoire was sequenced with immunoSEQ multiplex PCR; TCRdb's copy has only in-frame clones and lacks some. The sample contains some 110,000 clones, 60% to 85% of which appear only once. V gene TRBV6-6 combines with J gene TRBJ1-2, with D possibly being TRBD1 (6 bases). The sequencing input was PBMCs. The receptor was isolated from a man in his forties or fifties in good health and CMV-seropositive. The CDR3 loop reads CASSKGVQGTF. The CDR3 coding sequence is TGTGCCAGCAGTAAGGGGGTCCAGGGGACCTTC.